Listed below are T cell receptor beta chains from one sample, sequenced in a study of blood T cell repertoires in COVID-19. Generated by immunoSEQ multiplex PCR, the TCRdb table keeps only in-frame clones and is missing some. The sample includes about 210,000 clones, 81% of them seen just once. The specimen sequenced was PBMCs or T cells enriched from blood (not recorded which). The source of these receptors is a woman aged 45-65 years with acute COVID-19. Each CDR3 is given with its conserved first and last residue. Each record gives: J gene, V gene, clone size, D gene, CDR3 DNA, CDR3 protein. The D gene is left open where the match is weak. The size entry is marked missing in some rows and otherwise reads once, few, many or a size class.

>TRBJ2-7|TRBV25-1|.|TRBD1
TGTGCCAGCAGTGGTGGGACAGGGTTTTTCTACGAGCAGTACTTC
CASSGGTGFFYEQYF
>TRBJ2-7|TRBV7-2|.|TRBD1
TGTGCCAGCACCCTAGGTGGGACAGGGACCTACGAGCAGTACTTC
CASTLGGTGTYEQYF
>TRBJ1-2|TRBV28|.|.
TGTGCCAGCAGTTTTAAGGAGGCCTACACCTTC
CASSFKEAYTF
>TRBJ2-2|TRBV5-4|.|TRBD2
TGTGCCAGCAGCCCCGTGGACTTAGCGGGGGGGACCGGGGAGCTGTTTTTT
CASSPVDLAGGTGELFF
>TRBJ2-1|TRBV6-5|.|.
TGTGCCAGCAGTTACTCGAAGCCCGTAAACTACAATGAGCAGTTCTTC
CASSYSKPVNYNEQFF
>TRBJ2-7|TRBV28|.|.
TGTGCCAGCAGCCCCTCAAAGGGGATCTCGTACGAGCAGTACTTC
CASSPSKGISYEQYF
>TRBJ1-6|TRBV2|.|TRBD1
TGTGCCAGCAGTGAAATGCCAGGGGGTCGTTATTCACCCCTCCACTTT
CASSEMPGGRYSPLHF
>TRBJ1-1|TRBV13|.|TRBD1
TGTGCCAGCAGCGCCCGGGACAGGGGTCTAGCCACTGAAGCTTTCTTT
CASSARDRGLATEAFF
>TRBJ1-3|TRBV7-2|.|.
TGTGCCAGCAGCTTAGTTTCCGTTAACTCTGGAAACACCATATATTTT
CASSLVSVNSGNTIYF
>TRBJ1-1|TRBV4-3|.|.
TGCGCCAGCAGCCAAGCTGTCTTTACTCGGTCTACGGGAACTGAAGCTTTCTTT
CASSQAVFTRSTGTEAFF
>TRBJ1-5|TRBV2|.|.
TGTGCCAGCAGTCGAACGGGGACAAATCTTCAGCCCCAGCATTTT
CASSRTGTNLQPQHF
>TRBJ2-1|TRBV28|few|TRBD2
TGTGCCAGCAGATATAGCGGGAGGACACTCTTC
CASRYSGRTLF
>TRBJ2-5|TRBV5-1|.|.
TGCGCCAGCAGCTTGTACTCGTTAGTTCAAGAGACCCAGTACTTC
CASSLYSLVQETQYF
>TRBJ1-2|TRBV6-5|once|TRBD1
TGTGCCAGCAGTTTAGGGGGCGCCGGCTATGGCTACACCTTC
CASSLGGAGYGYTF
>TRBJ1-4|TRBV5-1|.|.
TGCGCCAGTAGGGGACTCGGGACGGATGAAAAACTGTTTTTT
CASRGLGTDEKLFF
>TRBJ2-1|TRBV7-2|.|.
TGTGCCAGCAGCTTGACGGGACTCGTTCCCAATGAGCAGTTCTTC
CASSLTGLVPNEQFF
>TRBJ2-1|TRBV7-3|.|TRBD2
TGTGCCAGCAGCCTCCAGACTAGCGGTATTTACAATGAGCAGTTCTTC
CASSLQTSGIYNEQFF
>TRBJ2-7|TRBV28|.|.
TGTGCCAGCAGGTCCGGCGGGGCTGCCTACGAGCAGTACTTC
CASRSGGAAYEQYF
>TRBJ1-6|TRBV6-5|.|.
TGTGCCAGCAGTTATTCAGGGACTTATAATTCACCCCTCCACTTT
CASSYSGTYNSPLHF
>TRBJ1-3|TRBV6-5|once|.
TGTGCCAGCAGTTCCCCGACAGTCTCTGGAAACACCATATATTTT
CASSSPTVSGNTIYF
>TRBJ2-5|TRBV10-3|.|TRBD1
TGTGCCATCAGTGAACCGGGACAGGGAACGCAGACCCAGTACTTC
CAISEPGQGTQTQYF
>TRBJ2-7|TRBV6-2/TRBV6-3|many|TRBD2
TGTGCCAGCAGTAGACTAGCGCAGAGCTCCTACGAGCAGTACTTC
CASSRLAQSSYEQYF
>TRBJ2-3|TRBV11-2|.|TRBD2
TGTGCCAGCAGCTCGACCGGGACTAGCTTTCATACGCAGTATTTT
CASSSTGTSFHTQYF
>TRBJ2-5|TRBV28|.|.
TGTGCCAGCAGACACGATACGGCGGAGGACTTTCGGACCCAGTACTTC
CASRHDTAEDFRTQYF
>TRBJ2-5|TRBV15|.|TRBD2
TGTGCCACCAGCAGAGGGACTAGCGGGAGGGCCTGGGGAGAGACCCAGTACTTC
CATSRGTSGRAWGETQYF
>TRBJ1-4|TRBV7-9|.|.
TGTGCCAGCAGCCTCACGGGTTCAGGGGAAAAACTGTTTTTT
CASSLTGSGEKLFF